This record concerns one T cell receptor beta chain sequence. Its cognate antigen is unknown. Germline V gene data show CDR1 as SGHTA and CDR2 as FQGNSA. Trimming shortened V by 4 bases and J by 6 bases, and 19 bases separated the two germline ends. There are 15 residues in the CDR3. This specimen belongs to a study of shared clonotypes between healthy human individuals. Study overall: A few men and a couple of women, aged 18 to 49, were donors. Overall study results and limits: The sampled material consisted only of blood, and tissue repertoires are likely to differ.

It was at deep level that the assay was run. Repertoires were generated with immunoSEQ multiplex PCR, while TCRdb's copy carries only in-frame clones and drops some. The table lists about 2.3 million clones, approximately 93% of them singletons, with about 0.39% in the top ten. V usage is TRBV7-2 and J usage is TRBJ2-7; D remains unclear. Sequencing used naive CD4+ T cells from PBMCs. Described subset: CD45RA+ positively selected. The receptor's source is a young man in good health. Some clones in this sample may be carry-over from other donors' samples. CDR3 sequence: CASSSSVARRGEQYF. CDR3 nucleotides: TGTGCCAGCAGCTCTTCGGTCGCTCGGCGCGGCGAGCAGTACTTC. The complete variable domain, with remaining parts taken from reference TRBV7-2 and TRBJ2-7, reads GAGVSQSPSNKVTEKGKDVELRCDPISGHTALYWYRQSLGQGLEFLIYFQGNSAPDKSGLPSDRFSAERTGGSVSTLTIQRTQQEDSAVYLCASSSSVARRGEQYFGPGTRLTVT.